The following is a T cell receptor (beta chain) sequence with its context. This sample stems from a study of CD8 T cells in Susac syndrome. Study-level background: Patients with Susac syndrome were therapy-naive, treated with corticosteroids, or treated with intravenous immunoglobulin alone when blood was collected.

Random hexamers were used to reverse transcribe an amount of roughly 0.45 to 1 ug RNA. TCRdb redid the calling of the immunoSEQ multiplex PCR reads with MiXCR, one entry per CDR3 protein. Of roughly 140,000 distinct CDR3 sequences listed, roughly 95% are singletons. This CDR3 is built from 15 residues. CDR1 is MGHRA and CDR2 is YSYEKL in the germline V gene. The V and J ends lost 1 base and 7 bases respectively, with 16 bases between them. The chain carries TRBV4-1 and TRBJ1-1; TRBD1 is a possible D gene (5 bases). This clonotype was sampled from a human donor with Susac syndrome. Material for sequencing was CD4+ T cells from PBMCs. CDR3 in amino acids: CASSQVGTLTGEAFF. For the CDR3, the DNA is TGCGCCAGCAGCCAAGTGGGGACTCTAACCGGTGAAGCTTTCTTT.